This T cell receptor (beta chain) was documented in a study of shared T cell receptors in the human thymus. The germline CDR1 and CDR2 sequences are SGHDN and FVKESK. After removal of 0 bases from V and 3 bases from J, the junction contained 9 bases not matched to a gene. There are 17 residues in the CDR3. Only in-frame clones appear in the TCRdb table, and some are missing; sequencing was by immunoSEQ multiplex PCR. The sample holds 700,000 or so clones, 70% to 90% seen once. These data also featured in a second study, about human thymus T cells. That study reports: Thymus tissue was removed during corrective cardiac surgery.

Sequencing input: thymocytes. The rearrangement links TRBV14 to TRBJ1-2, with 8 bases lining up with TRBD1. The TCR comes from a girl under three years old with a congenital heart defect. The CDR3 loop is CASSQEVTGAIDYGYTF. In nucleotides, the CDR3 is TGTGCCAGCAGCCAAGAAGTGACAGGGGCGATTGACTATGGCTACACCTTC.